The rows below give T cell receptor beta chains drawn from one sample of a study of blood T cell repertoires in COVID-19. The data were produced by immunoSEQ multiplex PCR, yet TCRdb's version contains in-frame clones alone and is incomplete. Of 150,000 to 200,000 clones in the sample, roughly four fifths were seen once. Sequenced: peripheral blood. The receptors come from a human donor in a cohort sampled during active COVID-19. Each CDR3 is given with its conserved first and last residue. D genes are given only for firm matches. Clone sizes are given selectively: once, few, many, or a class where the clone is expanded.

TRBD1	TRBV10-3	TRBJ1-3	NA	CAISAGTVSGNTIYF	TGTGCCATCAGTGCCGGGACAGTCTCTGGAAACACCATATATTTT
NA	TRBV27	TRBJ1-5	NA	CASSYWGGGQPQHF	TGTGCCAGCAGTTATTGGGGGGGCGGGCAGCCCCAGCATTTT
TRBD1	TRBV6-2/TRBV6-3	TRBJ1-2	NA	CASSYELGDSANYGYTF	TGTGCCAGCAGTTACGAGTTGGGGGACAGCGCGAACTATGGCTACACCTTC
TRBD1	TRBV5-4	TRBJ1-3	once	CASSPDRVSGNTIYF	TGTGCCAGCAGCCCAGACAGGGTTTCTGGAAACACCATATATTTT
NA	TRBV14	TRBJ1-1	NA	CASSQSRINTEAFF	TGTGCCAGCAGCCAAAGCAGGATCAACACTGAAGCTTTCTTT
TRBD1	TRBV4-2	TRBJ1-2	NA	CASSQDLWDRVTKGYTF	TGTGCCAGCAGCCAAGATCTCTGGGACAGGGTAACTAAAGGCTACACCTTC
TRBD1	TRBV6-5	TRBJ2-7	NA	CASSYGTVSSYEQYF	TGTGCCAGCAGTTACGGGACAGTTAGCTCCTACGAGCAGTACTTC
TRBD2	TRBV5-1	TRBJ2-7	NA	CASSSRLAVNTYEQYF	TGCGCCAGCAGCTCCAGACTAGCGGTTAACACCTACGAGCAGTACTTC
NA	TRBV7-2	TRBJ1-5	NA	CASSSRRGTGHQPQHF	TGTGCCAGCAGCTCCAGACGGGGGACGGGTCATCAGCCCCAGCATTTT
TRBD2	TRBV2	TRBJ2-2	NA	CASSETGSSGGRSTGELFF	TGTGCCAGCAGTGAAACGGGGTCTAGCGGGGGCCGGAGCACCGGGGAGCTGTTTTTT
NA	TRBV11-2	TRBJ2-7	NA	CASSLDPVKGRYEQYF	TGTGCCAGCAGCTTAGATCCGGTCAAAGGGAGGTACGAGCAGTACTTC
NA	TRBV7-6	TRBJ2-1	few	CASSLPPLENEQFF	TGTGCCAGCAGCTTACCCCCCCTAGAAAATGAGCAGTTCTTC
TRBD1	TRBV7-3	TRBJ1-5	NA	CASSLRDRGNQPQHF	TGTGCCAGCAGCCTCCGGGACAGGGGGAATCAGCCCCAGCATTTT
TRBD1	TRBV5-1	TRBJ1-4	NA	CASSWTGQNEKLFF	TGCGCCAGCAGCTGGACAGGGCAGAATGAAAAACTGTTTTTT
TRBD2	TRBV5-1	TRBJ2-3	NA	CASSRGLAGVADTQYF	TGCGCCAGCAGCAGGGGACTAGCGGGAGTTGCAGATACGCAGTATTTT
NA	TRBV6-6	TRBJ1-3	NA	CASSSPTGFGNTIYF	TGTGCCAGCAGTTCCCCAACAGGGTTTGGAAACACCATATATTTT
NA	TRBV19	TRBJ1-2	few	CASSIEQTSNYGYTF	TGTGCCAGTAGTATAGAACAGACGAGTAACTATGGCTACACCTTC
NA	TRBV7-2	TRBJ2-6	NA	CASSSTAGANVLTF	TGTGCCAGCAGCTCGACAGCTGGGGCCAACGTCCTGACTTTC
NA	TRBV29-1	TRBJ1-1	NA	CSARTGEGTEAFF	TGCAGCGCTCGGACGGGGGAGGGGACTGAAGCTTTCTTT
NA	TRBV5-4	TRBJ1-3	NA	CASSLDGYSGNTIYF	TGTGCCAGCAGCTTGGACGGTTACTCTGGAAACACCATATATTTT
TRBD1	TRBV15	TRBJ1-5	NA	CATSSRTGDQPQHF	TGTGCCACCAGCAGCCGGACAGGGGACCAGCCCCAGCATTTT
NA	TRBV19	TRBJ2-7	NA	CASSLGQGGEQYF	TGTGCCAGTAGTCTGGGCCAGGGGGGCGAGCAGTACTTC
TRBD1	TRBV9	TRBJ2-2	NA	CASSSGTANTGELFF	TGTGCCAGCTCCTCGGGGACAGCGAACACCGGGGAGCTGTTTTTT
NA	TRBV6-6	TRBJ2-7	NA	CASSYLGDYEQYF	TGTGCCAGCAGTTACCTGGGCGACTACGAGCAGTACTTC
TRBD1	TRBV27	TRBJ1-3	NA	CASRLRGTGDSGNTIYF	TGTGCCAGCAGACTAAGGGGGACAGGGGACTCTGGAAACACCATATATTTT
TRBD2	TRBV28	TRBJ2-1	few	CASSSGLAGVYNEQFF	TGTGCCAGCAGCTCCGGACTAGCGGGCGTATACAATGAGCAGTTCTTC
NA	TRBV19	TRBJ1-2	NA	CATSPGVYGYTF	TGTGCCACAAGCCCCGGTGTCTATGGCTACACCTTC
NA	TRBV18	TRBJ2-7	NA	CASSPLRGDLAEQYF	TGTGCCAGCTCACCACTTCGCGGCGACCTCGCCGAGCAGTACTTC
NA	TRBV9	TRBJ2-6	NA	CASSSQGGKGANVLTF	TGTGCCAGCAGCTCACAGGGGGGGAAAGGGGCCAACGTCCTGACTTTC
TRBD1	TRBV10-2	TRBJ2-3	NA	CASRPGGGTDTQYF	TGCGCCAGCAGACCAGGGGGCGGGACAGATACGCAGTATTTT
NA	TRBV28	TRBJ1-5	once	CASSFQGRDQPQHF	TGTGCCAGCAGTTTTCAGGGGCGGGATCAGCCCCAGCATTTT
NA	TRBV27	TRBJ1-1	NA	CASSFLVGGDTEAFF	TGTGCCAGCAGTTTTCTAGTAGGCGGGGACACTGAAGCTTTCTTT
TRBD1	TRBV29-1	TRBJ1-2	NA	CSVVPGQAEGYTF	TGCAGCGTGGTGCCGGGACAGGCGGAAGGCTACACCTTC
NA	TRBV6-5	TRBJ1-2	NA	CASSRQKNYGYTF	TGTGCCAGCAGCAGACAGAAAAACTATGGCTACACCTTC
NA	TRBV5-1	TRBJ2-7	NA	CASSLDGSSYEQYF	TGCGCCAGCAGCTTGGATGGGAGCTCCTACGAGCAGTACTTC
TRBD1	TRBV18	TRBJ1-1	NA	CASSPGQMNTEAFF	TGTGCCAGCTCACCGGGACAGATGAACACTGAAGCTTTCTTT
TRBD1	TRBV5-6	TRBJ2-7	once	CASSLGDRGSYEQYF	TGTGCCAGCAGCTTGGGGGACAGGGGATCCTACGAGCAGTACTTC
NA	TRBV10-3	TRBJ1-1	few	CAISESEGLNTEAFF	TGTGCCATCAGTGAGTCGGAGGGATTGAACACTGAAGCTTTCTTT
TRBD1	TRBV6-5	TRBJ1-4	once	CASSYSPRGEKLFF	TGTGCCAGCAGTTACTCGCCCAGGGGGGAAAAACTGTTTTTT
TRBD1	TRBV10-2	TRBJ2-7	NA	CASREGDRGYEQYF	TGCGCCAGCCGGGAGGGGGACAGGGGCTACGAGCAGTACTTC
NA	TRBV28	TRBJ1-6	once	CASSGQVSPLHF	TGTGCCAGCAGTGGGCAGGTTTCACCCCTCCACTTT
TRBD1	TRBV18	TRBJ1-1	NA	CASSPTGGMNTEAFF	TGTGCCAGCTCCCCGACAGGGGGCATGAACACTGAAGCTTTCTTT
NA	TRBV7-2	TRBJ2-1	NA	CASSLGVRGEQFF	TGTGCCAGCAGCTTAGGGGTGAGGGGGGAGCAGTTCTTC
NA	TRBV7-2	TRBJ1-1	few	CASRKDSNPREAFF	TGTGCCAGCAGAAAGGACAGTAACCCCCGGGAAGCTTTCTTT
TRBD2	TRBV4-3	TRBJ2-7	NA	CASSHQRGYEQYF	TGCGCCAGCAGCCATCAGCGGGGCTACGAGCAGTACTTC
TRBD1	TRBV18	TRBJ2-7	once	CASSTGQLVLNYEQYF	TGTGCCAGCTCAACGGGACAGCTGGTCTTGAACTACGAGCAGTACTTC
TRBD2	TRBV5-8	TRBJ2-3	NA	CASSPTRTSGDTQYF	TGTGCCAGCAGCCCGACGAGGACTAGCGGAGATACGCAGTATTTT
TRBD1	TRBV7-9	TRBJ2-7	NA	CASSVDRGQAYEQYF	TGTGCCAGCAGCGTTGACAGGGGGCAGGCCTACGAGCAGTACTTC
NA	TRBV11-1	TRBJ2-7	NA	CASSLATGSYEQYF	TGTGCCAGCAGCTTAGCTACAGGTTCTTACGAGCAGTACTTC
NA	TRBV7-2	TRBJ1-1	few	CASSAVPGTEAFF	TGTGCCAGCAGCGCGGTCCCGGGCACTGAAGCTTTCTTT
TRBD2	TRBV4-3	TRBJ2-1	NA	CASSQDLLAESYNEQFF	TGCGCCAGCAGCCAAGACTTACTAGCGGAGTCCTACAATGAGCAGTTCTTC
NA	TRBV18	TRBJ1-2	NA	CASSPRGGDLYGYTF	TGTGCCAGCTCTCCCCGGGGAGGGGACCTCTATGGCTACACCTTC